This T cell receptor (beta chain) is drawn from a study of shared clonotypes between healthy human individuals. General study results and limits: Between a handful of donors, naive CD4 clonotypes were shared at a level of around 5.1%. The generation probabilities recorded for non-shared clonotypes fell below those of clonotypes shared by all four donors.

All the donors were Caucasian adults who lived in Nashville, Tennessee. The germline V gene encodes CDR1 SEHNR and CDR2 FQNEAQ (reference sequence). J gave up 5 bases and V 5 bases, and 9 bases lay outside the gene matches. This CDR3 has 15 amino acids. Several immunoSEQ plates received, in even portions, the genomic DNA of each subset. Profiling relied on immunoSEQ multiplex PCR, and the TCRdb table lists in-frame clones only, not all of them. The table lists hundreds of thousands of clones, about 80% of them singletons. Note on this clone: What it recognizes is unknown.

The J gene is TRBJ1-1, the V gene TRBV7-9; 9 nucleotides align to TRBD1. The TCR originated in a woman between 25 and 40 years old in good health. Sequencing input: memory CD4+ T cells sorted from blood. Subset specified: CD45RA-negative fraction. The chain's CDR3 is CASSPPGTGTTEAFF. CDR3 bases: TGTGCCAGCAGCCCACCCGGGACAGGGACAACTGAAGCTTTCTTT.